This TCR beta chain was observed in a study of Ad26.COV2.S vaccination and SARS-CoV-2 variants. CDR1 is LNHDA, CDR2 SQIVND, per germline (reference sequence). The CDR3 consists of 15 residues. Losses at the gene ends were 7 bases for V and 2 bases for J; bases not matched to a gene: 5. Regarding treatment: approximately 18 received Ad26.COV2.S at low or high dose, single or two shots; 5 received placebo; per-sample allocation not given. The samples were gathered on day 63 after the first injection of vaccine or placebo. Within Boston, the person who donated was an adult of 18-55 years. Broader study findings: Breadth of non-spike TCRs did not differ between vaccinees and placebo recipients.

In the case of this clone: The antigen remains undetermined.

The repertoire was sequenced with immunoSEQ multiplex PCR; TCRdb's copy has only in-frame clones and lacks some. The sample consists of about 350,000 clones, 65% to 90% of them appearing once. This receptor was identified in a person between 18 and 60 years old who received the Ad26.COV2.S COVID-19 vaccine or a placebo. Sequencing was performed on peripheral blood, taken in a trial of Ad26.COV2.S vaccine versus placebo. V usage is TRBV19 and J usage is TRBJ1-5; 10 bases agree with TRBD1. CDR3 protein: CASNLGTGGNQPQHF. CDR3 DNA: TGTGCCAGTAACCTCGGGACAGGGGGCAATCAGCCCCAGCATTTT.